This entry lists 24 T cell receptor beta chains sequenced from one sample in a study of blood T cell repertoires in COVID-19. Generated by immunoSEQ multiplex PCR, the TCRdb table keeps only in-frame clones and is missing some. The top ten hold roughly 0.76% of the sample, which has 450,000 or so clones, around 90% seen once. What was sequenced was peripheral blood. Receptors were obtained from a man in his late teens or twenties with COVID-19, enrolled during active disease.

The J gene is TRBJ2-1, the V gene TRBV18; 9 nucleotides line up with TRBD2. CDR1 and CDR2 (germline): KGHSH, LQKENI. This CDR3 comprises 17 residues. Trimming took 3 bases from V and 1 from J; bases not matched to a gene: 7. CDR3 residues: CASSPVGGRGSYNEQFF. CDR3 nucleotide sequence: TGTGCCAGCTCACCCGTCGGCGGGAGGGGGTCCTACAATGAGCAGTTCTTC. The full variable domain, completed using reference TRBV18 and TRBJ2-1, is NAGVMQNPRHLVRRRGQEARLRCSPMKGHSHVYWYRQLPEEGLKFMVYLQKENIIDESGMPKERFSAEFPKEGPSILRIQQVVRGDSAAYFCASSPVGGRGSYNEQFFGPGTRLTVL.

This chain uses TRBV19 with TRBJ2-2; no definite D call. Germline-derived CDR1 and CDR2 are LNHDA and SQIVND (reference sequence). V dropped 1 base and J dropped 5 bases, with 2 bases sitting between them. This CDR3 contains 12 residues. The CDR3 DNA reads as TGTGCCAGTAGTATAGTAACCGGGGAGCTGTTTTTT. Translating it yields CASSIVTGELFF.

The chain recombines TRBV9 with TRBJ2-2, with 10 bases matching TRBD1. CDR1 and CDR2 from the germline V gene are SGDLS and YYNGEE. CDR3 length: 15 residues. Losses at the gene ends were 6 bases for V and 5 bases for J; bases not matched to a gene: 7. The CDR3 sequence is CASNDRGPLTGELFF. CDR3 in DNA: TGTGCCAGCAATGACAGGGGGCCCCTAACCGGGGAGCTGTTTTTT.

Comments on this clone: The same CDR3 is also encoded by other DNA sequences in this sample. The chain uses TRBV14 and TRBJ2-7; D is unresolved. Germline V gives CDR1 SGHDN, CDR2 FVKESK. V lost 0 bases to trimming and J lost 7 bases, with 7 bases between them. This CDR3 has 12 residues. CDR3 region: CASSQDRLEQYF. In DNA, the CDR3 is TGTGCCAGCAGCCAAGACCGGTTAGAGCAGTACTTC.

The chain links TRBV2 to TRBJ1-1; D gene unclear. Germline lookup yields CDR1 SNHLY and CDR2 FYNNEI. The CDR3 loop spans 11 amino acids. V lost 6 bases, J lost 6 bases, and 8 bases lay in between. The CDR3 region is CASRLTAEAFF. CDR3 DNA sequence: TGTGCCAGCAGGCTAACCGCTGAAGCTTTCTTT.

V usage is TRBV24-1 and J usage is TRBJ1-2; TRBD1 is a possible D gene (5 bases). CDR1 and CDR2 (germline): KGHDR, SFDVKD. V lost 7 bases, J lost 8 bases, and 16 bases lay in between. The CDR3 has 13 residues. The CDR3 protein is CATSLGGGNGYTF. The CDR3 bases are TGTGCCACCAGCCTCGGGGGGGGGAACGGCTACACCTTC.

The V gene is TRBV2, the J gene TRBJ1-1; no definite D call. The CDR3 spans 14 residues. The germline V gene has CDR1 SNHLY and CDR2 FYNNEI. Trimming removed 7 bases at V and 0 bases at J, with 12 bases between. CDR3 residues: CASTSEIMNTEAFF. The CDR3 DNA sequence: TGTGCCAGCACTTCCGAGATCATGAACACTGAAGCTTTCTTT.

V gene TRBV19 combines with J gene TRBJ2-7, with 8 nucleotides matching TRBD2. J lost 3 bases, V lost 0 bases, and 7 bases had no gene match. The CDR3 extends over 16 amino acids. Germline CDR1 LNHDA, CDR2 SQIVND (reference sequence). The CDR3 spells CASSIDLLAGGYEQYF. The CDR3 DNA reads TGTGCCAGTAGTATAGATCTTCTAGCGGGTGGCTACGAGCAGTACTTC.

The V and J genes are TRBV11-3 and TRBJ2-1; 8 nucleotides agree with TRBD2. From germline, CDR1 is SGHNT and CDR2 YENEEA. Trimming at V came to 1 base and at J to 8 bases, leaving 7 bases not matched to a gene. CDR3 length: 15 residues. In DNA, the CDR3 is TGTGCCAGCAGCTTAGTGGGCGGGAGGTACTATGAGCAGTTCTTC. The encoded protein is CASSLVGGRYYEQFF. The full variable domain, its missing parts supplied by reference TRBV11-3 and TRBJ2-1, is EAGVVQSPRYKIIEKKQPVAFWCNPISGHNTLYWYLQNLGQGPELLIRYENEEAVDDSQLPKDRFSAERLKGVDSTLKIQPAELGDSAVYLCASSLVGGRYYEQFFGPGTRLTVL.

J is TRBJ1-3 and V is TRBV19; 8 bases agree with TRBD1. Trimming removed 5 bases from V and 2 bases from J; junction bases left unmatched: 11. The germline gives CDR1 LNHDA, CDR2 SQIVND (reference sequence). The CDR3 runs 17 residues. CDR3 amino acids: CASSLRPGTGAGNTIYF. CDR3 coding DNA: TGTGCCAGTAGTTTGCGTCCCGGGACAGGAGCTGGAAACACCATATATTTT. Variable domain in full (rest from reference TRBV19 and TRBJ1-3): DGGITQSPKYLFRKEGQNVTLSCEQNLNHDAMYWYRQDPGQGLRLIYYSQIVNDFQKGDIAEGYSVSREKKESFPLTVTSAQKNPTAFYLCASSLRPGTGAGNTIYFGEGSWLTVV.

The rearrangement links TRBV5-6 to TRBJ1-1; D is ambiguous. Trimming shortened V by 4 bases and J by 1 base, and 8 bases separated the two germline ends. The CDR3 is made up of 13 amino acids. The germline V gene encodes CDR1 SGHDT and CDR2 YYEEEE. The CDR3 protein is CASSLRWNTEAFF. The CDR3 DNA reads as TGTGCCAGCAGCCTTCGGTGGAACACTGAAGCTTTCTTT.

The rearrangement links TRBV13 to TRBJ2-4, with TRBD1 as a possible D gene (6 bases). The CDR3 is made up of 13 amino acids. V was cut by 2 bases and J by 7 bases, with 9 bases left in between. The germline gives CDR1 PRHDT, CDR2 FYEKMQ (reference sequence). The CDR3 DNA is TGTGCCAGCAGCTTAAGTACAGGGAACATTCAGTACTTC. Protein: CASSLSTGNIQYF.

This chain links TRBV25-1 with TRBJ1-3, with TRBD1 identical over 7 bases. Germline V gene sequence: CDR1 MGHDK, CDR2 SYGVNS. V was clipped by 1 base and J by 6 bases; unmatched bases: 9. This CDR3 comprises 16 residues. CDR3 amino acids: CASSEWGPGQENTIYF. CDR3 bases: TGTGCCAGCAGTGAATGGGGTCCCGGACAGGAAAACACCATATATTTT.

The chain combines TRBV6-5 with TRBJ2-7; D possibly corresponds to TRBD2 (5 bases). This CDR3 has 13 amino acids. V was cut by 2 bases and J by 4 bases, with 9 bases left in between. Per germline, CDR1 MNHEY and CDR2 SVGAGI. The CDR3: CASSYQEGYEQYF. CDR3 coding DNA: TGTGCCAGCAGTTACCAAGAGGGATACGAGCAGTACTTC.

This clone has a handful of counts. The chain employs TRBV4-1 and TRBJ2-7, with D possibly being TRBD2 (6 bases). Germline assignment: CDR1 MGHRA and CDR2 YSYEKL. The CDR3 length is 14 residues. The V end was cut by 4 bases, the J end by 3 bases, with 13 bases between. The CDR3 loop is CASSPRGSGYEQYF. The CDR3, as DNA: TGCGCCAGCAGCCCTCGGGGTAGCGGCTACGAGCAGTACTTC.

The CDR3 loop reads CASSYSGGGYNEQFF. Here the CDR3 DNA reads TGTGCCAGCAGTTACTCGGGCGGGGGGTACAATGAGCAGTTCTTC. The V call is TRBV6-6, the J call TRBJ2-1; TRBD2 agrees at 8 bases. The CDR3 has 15 residues. V lost 0 bases and J lost 4; bases outside the gene matches: 2. Germline CDR1 is MNHNY and CDR2 is SVGAGI (reference sequence).

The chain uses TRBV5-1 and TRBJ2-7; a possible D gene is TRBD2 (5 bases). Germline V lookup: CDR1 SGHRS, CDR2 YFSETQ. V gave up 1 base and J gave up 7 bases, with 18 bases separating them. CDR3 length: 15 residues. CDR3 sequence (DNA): TGCGCCAGCAGCTTGTGGTCCGATACTAGTTTGGAGCAGTACTTC. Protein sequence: CASSLWSDTSLEQYF.

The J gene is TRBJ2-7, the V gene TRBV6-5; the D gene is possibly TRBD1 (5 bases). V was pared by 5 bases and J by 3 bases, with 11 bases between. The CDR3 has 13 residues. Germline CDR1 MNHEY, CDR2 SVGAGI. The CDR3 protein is CASSNGQIYEQYF. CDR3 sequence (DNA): TGTGCCAGCAGTAACGGACAAATCTACGAGCAGTACTTC.

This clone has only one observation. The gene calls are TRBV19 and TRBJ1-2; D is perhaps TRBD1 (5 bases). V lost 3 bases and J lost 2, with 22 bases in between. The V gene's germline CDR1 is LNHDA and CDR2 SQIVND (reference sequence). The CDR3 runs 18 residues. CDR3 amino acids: CASSIPGGVSKGNYGYTF. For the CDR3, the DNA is TGTGCCAGTAGTATCCCGGGCGGGGTTAGTAAGGGGAACTATGGCTACACCTTC.

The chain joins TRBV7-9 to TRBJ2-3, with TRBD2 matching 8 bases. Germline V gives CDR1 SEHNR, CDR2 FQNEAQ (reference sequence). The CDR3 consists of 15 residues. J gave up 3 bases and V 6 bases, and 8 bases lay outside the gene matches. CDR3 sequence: CASRAGLGATDTQYF. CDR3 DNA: TGTGCCAGCAGGGCGGGACTAGGGGCAACAGATACGCAGTATTTT.

This chain's CDR3 is CASSPKSQGNQPQHF. CDR3 DNA sequence: TGTGCCAGCTCACCGAAGAGTCAGGGAAATCAGCCCCAGCATTTT. The J gene is TRBJ1-5, the V gene TRBV18, with D possibly matching TRBD1 (5 bases). The CDR3 length is 15 residues. The germline V gene has CDR1 KGHSH and CDR2 LQKENI. V was trimmed by 3 bases and J by 4 bases, leaving 13 bases between them.

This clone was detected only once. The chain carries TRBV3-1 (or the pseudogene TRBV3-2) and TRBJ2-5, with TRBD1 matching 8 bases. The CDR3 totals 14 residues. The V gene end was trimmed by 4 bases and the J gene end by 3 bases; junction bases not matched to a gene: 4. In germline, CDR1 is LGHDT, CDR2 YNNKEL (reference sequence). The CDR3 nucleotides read TGTGCCAGCAGCCTGGGACAGGCGGAAGAGACCCAGTACTTC. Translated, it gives CASSLGQAEETQYF.

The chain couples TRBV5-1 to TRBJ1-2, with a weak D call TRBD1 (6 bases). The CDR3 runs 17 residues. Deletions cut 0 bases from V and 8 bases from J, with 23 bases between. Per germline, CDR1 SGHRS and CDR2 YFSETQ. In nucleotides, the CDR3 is TGCGCCAGCAGCTTGGCGGGGGGCGAGATGGCCCCGTTGGGCTACACCTTC. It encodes CASSLAGGEMAPLGYTF.

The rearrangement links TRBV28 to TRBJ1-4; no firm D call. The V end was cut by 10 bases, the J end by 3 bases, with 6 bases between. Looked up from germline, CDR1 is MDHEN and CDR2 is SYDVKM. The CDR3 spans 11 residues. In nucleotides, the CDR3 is TGTGCCACAGGTTCTAATGAAAAACTGTTTTTT. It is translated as CATGSNEKLFF. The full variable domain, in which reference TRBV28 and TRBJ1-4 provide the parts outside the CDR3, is DVKVTQSSRYLVKRTGEKVFLECVQDMDHENMFWYRQDPGLGLRLIYFSYDVKMKEKGDIPEGYSVSREKKERFSLILESASTNQTSMYLCATGSNEKLFFGSGTQLSVL.